These 26 T cell receptor beta chains were all obtained from the same sample, sequenced in a study of early T cells in non-severe SARS-CoV-2 infection. TCRdb reprocessed the 5' RACE reads with MiXCR, giving one entry per CDR3 protein. The table lists about 30,000 distinct CDR3 sequences, roughly 5.4% of them singletons. The sample consisted of whole blood. The receptors stem from an adult who was a healthcare worker with PCR-confirmed SARS-CoV-2 infection or an uninfected control (not recorded which).

In this sample, this clonotype turned up many times. The chain is built from TRBV7-3 and TRBJ2-1; possibly TRBD2 for D (5 bases). CDR1 and CDR2 (germline): SGHTA, FQGTGA. The ends were cut back, 3 bases at V and 7 bases at J, with 7 bases in the middle. The CDR3 has 12 amino acids. Here the CDR3 reads CASSFGKNEQFF. The DNA for the CDR3 is TGTGCCAGCAGCTTCGGGAAAAATGAGCAGTTCTTC.

This clonotype was counted at least ten times. The chain recombines TRBV6-4 with TRBJ2-1, with a possible D match to TRBD1 (6 bases). V lost 5 bases and J lost 5, with 10 bases in between. CDR1 is MRHNA and CDR2 is SNTAGT in the germline V gene. The CDR3 contains 13 residues. For the CDR3, the DNA is TGTGCCAGCAGTTTAGGACAGAACAATGAGCAGTTCTTC. As protein: CASSLGQNNEQFF.

With respect to this clonotype: It may be a read error: a sequence one base away is much more abundant. The chain combines TRBV4-3 with TRBJ1-1; unclear D gene. The CDR3 extends over 17 amino acids. Per germline, CDR1 LGHNA and CDR2 YSLEER. CDR3 amino acids: CVSSQVFGFTLNTEAFF. In DNA, the CDR3 is TGCGTCAGCAGCCAAGTTTTCGGGTTTACCCTGAACACTGAAGCTTTCTTT.

Many counts were recorded for this clonotype. Mismatch with germline at one junction end may stem from a read error. The rearrangement uses TRBV7-2 and TRBJ2-3; the D call may be TRBD1 or TRBD2 (6 bases each). There are 14 residues in the CDR3. Germline assignment: CDR1 SGHTA and CDR2 FQGNSA. CDR3 bases: TGTGCCACCAGCTTAGGGGGAGGTACGGATACGCAGTATTTT. Translating gives CATSLGGGTDTQYF.

V usage is TRBV11-1 and J usage is TRBJ2-1; TRBD2 matches 14 bases. The V segment lost 2 bases and the J segment 0 bases; nucleotides outside the gene matches: 6. The CDR3 totals 19 residues. Germline values: CDR1 SGHAT, CDR2 FQDESV (reference sequence). CDR3 residues: CASSLPGTSGRDSYNEQFF. In DNA form, the CDR3 reads TGTGCCAGCAGCTTACCCGGGACTAGCGGGAGAGACTCCTACAATGAGCAGTTCTTC.

A few counts support this clonotype. The chain employs TRBV12-3 or TRBV12-4 and TRBJ1-1; D is uncertain. V lost 10 bases and J 0 bases, leaving 18 bases between the germline ends. CDR3 length: 15 amino acids. The CDR3 sequence is CATTLQAEMNTEAFF. In DNA, the CDR3 is TGTGCCACCACTTTGCAGGCCGAAATGAACACTGAAGCTTTCTTT.

The J gene is TRBJ2-7, the V gene TRBV4-1, with D perhaps TRBD2 (5 bases). V lost 0 bases and J 6 bases, leaving 18 bases between the germline ends. Germline CDR1 MGHRA, CDR2 YSYEKL. CDR3 length: 16 amino acids. CDR3 in DNA: TGCGCCAGCAGCCAAGAACGTGCGGAGGTCTTCCGCGAGCAGTACTTC. Protein product: CASSQERAEVFREQYF.

V gene TRBV6-2 or TRBV6-3 combines with J gene TRBJ1-5; D is ambiguous. The V end lost 0 bases, the J end lost 4 bases, and 4 bases lay between the germline ends. Looked up from germline, CDR1 is MNHEY and CDR2 is SVGEGT. The CDR3 is 13 amino acids. Here the CDR3 reads CASSYSPNQPQHF. The CDR3 nucleotides are TGTGCCAGCAGTTACTCTCCAAATCAGCCCCAGCATTTT.

This clonotype has just a few counts. The V call is TRBV7-2, the J call TRBJ2-3; D is unresolved. V was pared by 3 bases and J by 6 bases, with 4 bases between. Germline CDR1 is SGHTA and CDR2 is FQGNSA. CDR3 size: 11 residues. CDR3 in DNA: TGTGCCAGCAGCTTTCGTGATACGCAGTATTTT. It yields the protein CASSFRDTQYF.

This clonotype came up many times. The V gene is TRBV20-1, the J gene TRBJ2-1; D not resolved. The germline V gene encodes CDR1 DFQATT and CDR2 SNEGSKA (reference sequence). Trimming took off 0 bases at V and 0 bases at J, with 9 bases between the two ends. CDR3 length: 15 amino acids. The CDR3 here is CSAREPQSSYNEQFF. The CDR3 bases are TGCAGTGCTAGAGAGCCACAGAGCTCCTACAATGAGCAGTTCTTC.

This clonotype was observed at least ten times. The chain joins TRBV10-2 to TRBJ2-3; TRBD2 matches 7 bases. Trimming cost V 3 bases and J 2 bases; bases outside gene matches: 8. Germline loops: CDR1 WSHSY, CDR2 SAAADI. The CDR3 consists of 16 residues. CDR3 coding DNA: TGCGCCAGCAGTGATTCGCGGGAGTTTCACACAGATACGCAGTATTTT. The encoded protein is CASSDSREFHTDTQYF.

The V and J genes are TRBV5-1 and TRBJ1-1; 8 nucleotides align to TRBD1. This CDR3 spans 15 amino acids. The germline CDR1 and CDR2 sequences are SGHRS and YFSETQ. V lost 0 bases to trimming and J lost 1 base; unmatched junction nucleotides: 2. CDR3 residues: CASSLDGQGNTEAFF. CDR3 DNA sequence: TGCGCCAGCAGCTTGGACGGACAGGGGAACACTGAAGCTTTCTTT.

This clonotype was counted ten times or more. CDR3 in amino acids: CASSLMQGSGNTIYF. The CDR3 DNA sequence: TGTGCCAGCAGCTTAATGCAGGGGTCAGGAAACACCATATATTTT. The chain has TRBV7-2 and TRBJ1-3; tentative D call: TRBD1 (6 bases). CDR3 length equals 15 residues. Trimming pared 2 bases from V and 4 bases from J, leaving 12 bases between. From germline, CDR1 is SGHTA and CDR2 FQGNSA.

CDR3 nucleotide sequence: TGTGCTAGTGGCCTTTCTATTTCGGGCGAGCAGTACTTC. It is translated as CASGLSISGEQYF. The V call is TRBV12-5, the J call TRBJ2-7; D uncertain. The germline CDR1 and CDR2 sequences are LGHNT and FRNRAP. This CDR3 comprises 13 residues. V dropped 6 bases and J dropped 6 bases, with 15 bases sitting between them. Drawing the rest from reference TRBV12-5 and TRBJ2-7, the complete variable domain is DARVTQTPRHKVTEMGQEVTMRCQPILGHNTVFWYRQTMMQGLELLAYFRNRAPLDDSGMPKDRFSAEMPDATLATLKIQPSEPRDSAVYFCASGLSISGEQYFGPGTRLTVT.

This clonotype was counted ten times or more. The J gene is TRBJ2-1, the V gene TRBV11-2; 13 nucleotides agree with TRBD2. CDR3 length: 15 residues. Germline CDR1 SGHAT, CDR2 FQNNGV. V shed 5 bases, J shed 6 bases, and the junction held 4 bases outside the gene matches. CDR3: CASSLLAGGPNEQFF. CDR3 bases: TGTGCCAGCAGCCTACTAGCGGGAGGGCCCAATGAGCAGTTCTTC.

This clonotype was detected only a few times. This chain joins TRBV5-1 and TRBJ1-1; TRBD1 aligns across 7 bases. The CDR3 sequence is 15 residues long. The V and J ends lost 4 bases and 1 base, in that order; junction bases with no gene match: 7. Germline CDR1 is SGHRS and CDR2 is YFSETQ. The CDR3 region is CASSLRDRKNTEAFF. The CDR3 nucleotides are TGCGCCAGCAGCCTAAGGGACAGAAAGAACACTGAAGCTTTCTTT.

The gene calls are TRBV11-2 and TRBJ2-7; D is unresolved. The V and J ends lost 0 bases and 4 bases respectively, with 10 bases between them. Germline V gives CDR1 SGHAT, CDR2 FQNNGV. This CDR3 region has 14 residues. Written as DNA, the CDR3 is TGTGCCAGCAGCTTAGATGGGGTTGTTTACGAGCAGTACTTC. Its translation: CASSLDGVVYEQYF.

This clonotype was counted a few times. The J gene is TRBJ1-5, the V gene TRBV2, with a possible D match to TRBD1 (6 bases). The CDR3 consists of 15 residues. V was trimmed by 7 bases and J by 4 bases, leaving 17 bases between them. Germline values: CDR1 SNHLY, CDR2 FYNNEI. CDR3 in amino acids: CASTGQLYANQPQHF. DNA of the CDR3: TGTGCCAGCACCGGACAGCTCTATGCGAATCAGCCCCAGCATTTT.

This clonotype occurred many times. The chain recombines TRBV7-9 with TRBJ2-4, with TRBD2 matching 7 bases. The trim removed 2 bases at V and 2 bases at J, leaving 9 bases unmatched. Germline V CDR1 and CDR2: SEHNR, FQNEAQ (reference sequence). The CDR3 extends over 17 amino acids. DNA of the CDR3: TGTGCCAGCAGCTTATTCGGCCAGCGGGGAACCAAAAACATTCAGTACTTC. Translating gives CASSLFGQRGTKNIQYF.

The sample holds many counts of this clonotype. This CDR3 is CASSLAPPDGSNEQFF. Here the CDR3 DNA reads TGTGCCAGCAGCTTAGCCCCCCCGGACGGGAGTAATGAGCAGTTCTTC. V and J are TRBV7-3 and TRBJ2-1, with D tentatively TRBD2 (6 bases). Germline V gene lookup returns CDR1 SGHTA and CDR2 FQGTGA. V shed 2 bases and J shed 7 bases, with 18 bases lying between them. This CDR3 is built from 16 residues.

J is TRBJ1-6 and V is TRBV6-6; 7 bases are a match to TRBD1. The CDR3 loop spans 16 amino acids. V lost 2 bases and J lost 8; bases outside the gene matches: 9. Germline values: CDR1 MNHNY, CDR2 SVGAGI (reference sequence). The CDR3, as DNA: TGTGCCAGCAGTTACACTTTGACAGGGTTTGATTCACCCCTCCACTTT. Translated: CASSYTLTGFDSPLHF.

V is TRBV4-1 and J is TRBJ1-1, with TRBD1 matching 9 bases. CDR1 and CDR2 from the germline V gene are MGHRA and YSYEKL. The V and J ends lost 3 bases and 0 bases, in that order; junction bases with no gene match: 8. This CDR3 has 17 residues. CDR3: CASSHRPYRGLNTEAFF. The CDR3 coding sequence is TGCGCCAGCAGCCACCGACCCTACAGGGGGCTGAACACTGAAGCTTTCTTT.

This clonotype was seen repeatedly, ten times or more. This chain uses TRBV7-3 with TRBJ2-1; D perhaps matches TRBD2 (5 bases). CDR1 and CDR2 from the germline V gene are SGHTA and FQGTGA. V lost 2 bases, J lost 2 bases, and 10 bases lay in between. This CDR3 comprises 15 residues. CDR3 amino acids: CASSLWSSAYNEQFF. The CDR3 DNA reads TGTGCCAGCAGCTTATGGAGTAGCGCCTACAATGAGCAGTTCTTC.

The chain combines TRBV29-1 with TRBJ2-4; D is perhaps TRBD1 (6 bases). This CDR3 has 12 amino acids. V lost 8 bases to trimming and J lost 8 bases, with 16 bases between them. Germline assignment: CDR1 SQVTM and CDR2 ANQGSEA. This chain's CDR3 is CSTQKEGDIQYF. The DNA for the CDR3 is TGCAGCACCCAAAAAGAGGGGGACATTCAGTACTTC.

The J gene is TRBJ2-3, the V gene TRBV6-4; tentative D call: TRBD1 (6 bases). This CDR3 is built from 14 residues. Trimming pared 2 bases from V and 4 bases from J, leaving 10 bases between. CDR1 is MRHNA and CDR2 is SNTAGT in the germline V gene. For the CDR3, the DNA is TGTGCCAGCAGTGACGGCGAGGGGGCAGATACGCAGTATTTT. Translation: CASSDGEGADTQYF.

The chain uses TRBV6-2 or TRBV6-3 and TRBJ2-7; 7 bases are shared with TRBD1. The CDR3 contains 14 residues. Germline trimming cut 6 bases from V and 6 bases from J; bases unmatched to any gene: 11. CDR1 and CDR2 from the germline V gene are MNHEY and SVGEGT. The CDR3 DNA reads as TGTGCCAGCAGAAACCCCCGGGACAGCAGCGAGCAGTACTTC. Translated: CASRNPRDSSEQYF.